This TCR beta chain was retrieved from a study of OX40 agonist ivuxolimab in advanced cancers. For the study at large: The dose-escalation cohort had hepatocellular carcinoma, melanoma, renal cell or head and neck cancer. Three individuals attained partial responses, comprising one hepatocellular carcinoma case and two cutaneous melanoma cases. Study findings and constraints: Also showing low normalized T-cell clonal expansion were some of the nonresponders.

Comment on this clone: The antigen is undetermined.

Sequencing was performed with immunoSEQ multiplex PCR; in TCRdb, only in-frame clones are kept and a portion is missing. Of some 45,000 clones detected, approximately 83% appear once; the ten largest clones hold about a third. The source is an adult with an advanced solid tumor such as melanoma, head and neck, liver or kidney cancer. The sample here was CD4+ or CD8+ T cells sorted from blood, taken in a trial of the OX40 agonist ivuxolimab.

The CDR3 here is CASSMAGGMDYGYTF. The CDR3, as DNA: TGTGCCAGTAGTATGGCAGGGGGAATGGACTATGGCTACACCTTC. The chain uses TRBV19 and TRBJ1-2, with 7 nucleotides matching TRBD1. CDR1 is LNHDA and CDR2 is SQIVND in the germline V gene (reference sequence). CDR3 length: 15 residues. With V trimmed by 3 bases and J by 3 bases, 7 bases remained unmatched.